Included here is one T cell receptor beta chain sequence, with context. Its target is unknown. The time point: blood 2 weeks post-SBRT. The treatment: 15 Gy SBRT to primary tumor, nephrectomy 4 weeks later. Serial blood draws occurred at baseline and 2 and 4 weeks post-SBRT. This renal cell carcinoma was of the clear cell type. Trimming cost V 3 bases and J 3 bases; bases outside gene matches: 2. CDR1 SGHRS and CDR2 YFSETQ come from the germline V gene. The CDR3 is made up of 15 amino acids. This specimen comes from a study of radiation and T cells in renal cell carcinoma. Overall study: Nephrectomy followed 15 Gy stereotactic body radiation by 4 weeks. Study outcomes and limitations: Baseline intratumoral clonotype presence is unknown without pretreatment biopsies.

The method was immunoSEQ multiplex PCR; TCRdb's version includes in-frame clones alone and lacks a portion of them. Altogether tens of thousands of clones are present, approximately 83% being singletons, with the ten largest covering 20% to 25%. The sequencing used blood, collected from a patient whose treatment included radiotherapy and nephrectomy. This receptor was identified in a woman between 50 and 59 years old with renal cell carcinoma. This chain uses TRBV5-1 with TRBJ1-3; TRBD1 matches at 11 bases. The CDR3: CASSWDRGIGNTIYF. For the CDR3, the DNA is TGCGCCAGCAGCTGGGACAGGGGGATTGGAAACACCATATATTTT. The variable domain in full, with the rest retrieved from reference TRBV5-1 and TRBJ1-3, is KAGVTQTPRYLIKTRGQQVTLSCSPISGHRSVSWYQQTPGQGLQFLFEYFSETQRNKGNFPGRFSGRQFSNSRSEMNVSTLELGDSALYLCASSWDRGIGNTIYFGEGSWLTVV.